The clone carrying this T cell receptor beta chain was picked up a small number of times. As yet, its antigen is unknown. This sample was included in a study of beta chain features in type 1 diabetes. The CDR3 length is 14 residues. The germline V gene has CDR1 SNHLY and CDR2 FYNNEI. Trimming cost V 5 bases and J 8 bases, with 16 bases left between them. Overall study results and limits: Any HLA type influence on TCRB rearrangement was left unresolved here. Possible PCR preference for shorter templates applied equally to patients and controls.

Expressed TCRB transcripts were sequenced because the isolated RNA had all been reverse transcribed beforehand. Sequencing was performed with immunoSEQ multiplex PCR; in TCRdb, only in-frame clones are kept and a portion is missing. The sample consists of 130,000 to 150,000 clones, less than 9% of them appearing once. Sequenced sample: central memory CD4+ T cells from blood. The rearrangement joins TRBV2 to TRBJ2-1; perhaps TRBD2 as D (6 bases). This sequence originates from a woman aged 30 to 39 in good health. The CDR3 coding sequence is TGTGCCAGCAGTCGCGGGACCCCGCCCGATGAGCAGTTCTTC. This codes for CASSRGTPPDEQFF.